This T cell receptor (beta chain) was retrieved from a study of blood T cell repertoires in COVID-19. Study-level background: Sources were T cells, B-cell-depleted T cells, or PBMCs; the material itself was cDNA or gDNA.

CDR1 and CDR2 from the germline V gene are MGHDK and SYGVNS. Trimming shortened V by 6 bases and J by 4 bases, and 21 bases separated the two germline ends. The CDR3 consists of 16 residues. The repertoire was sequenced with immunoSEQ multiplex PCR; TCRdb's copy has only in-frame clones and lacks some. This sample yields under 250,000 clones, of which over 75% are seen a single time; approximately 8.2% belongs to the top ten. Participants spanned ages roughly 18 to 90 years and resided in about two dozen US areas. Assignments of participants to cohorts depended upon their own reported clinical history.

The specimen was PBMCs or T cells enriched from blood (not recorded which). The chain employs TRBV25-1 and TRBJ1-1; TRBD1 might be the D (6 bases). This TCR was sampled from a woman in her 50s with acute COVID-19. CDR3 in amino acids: CASRPLVGGEVTEAFF. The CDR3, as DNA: TGTGCCAGCAGGCCTTTGGTAGGGGGGGAGGTCACTGAAGCTTTCTTT.